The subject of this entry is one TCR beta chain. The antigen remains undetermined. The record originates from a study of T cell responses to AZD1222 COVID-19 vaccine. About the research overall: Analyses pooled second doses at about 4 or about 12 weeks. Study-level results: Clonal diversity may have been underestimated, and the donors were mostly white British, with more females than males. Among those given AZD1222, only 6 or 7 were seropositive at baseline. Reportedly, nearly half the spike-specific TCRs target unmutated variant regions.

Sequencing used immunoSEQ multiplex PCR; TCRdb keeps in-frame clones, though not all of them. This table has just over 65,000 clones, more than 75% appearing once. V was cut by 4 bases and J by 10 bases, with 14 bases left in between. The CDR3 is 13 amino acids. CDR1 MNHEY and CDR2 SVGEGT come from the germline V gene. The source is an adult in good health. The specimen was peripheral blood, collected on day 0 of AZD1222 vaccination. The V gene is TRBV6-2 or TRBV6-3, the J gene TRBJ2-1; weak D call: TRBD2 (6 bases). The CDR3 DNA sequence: TGTGCCAGCAGTTGGCTTAGCGGATACGAGCAGTTCTTC. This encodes CASSWLSGYEQFF.